What follows describes a single T cell receptor beta chain. The data stem from a study of blood T cell repertoires in COVID-19. The wider study: Sites across the United States, Italy and Spain contributed samples from acute and convalescent COVID-19.

This table comes from immunoSEQ multiplex PCR, and its TCRdb copy is limited to in-frame clones, with some not included. The sample contains under 300,000 clones, about four fifths of which appear only once. Germline V gives CDR1 SGHVS, CDR2 FNYEAQ. Unmatched junction bases numbered 7, after V lost 5 bases and J lost 2 bases. The length of the CDR3 is 17 residues. V and J are TRBV7-6 and TRBJ2-3; TRBD2 matches 13 bases. The source is a woman in her late teens or twenties with acute or convalescent COVID-19. The sequenced sample consisted of peripheral blood. In DNA, the CDR3 is TGTGCCAGCAGCACGGGACTAGCGGGACCCGACACAGATACGCAGTATTTT. It is translated as CASSTGLAGPDTDTQYF.